This is a list of T cell receptor beta chains from one sample in a study of blood T cell repertoires in COVID-19. Assay used: immunoSEQ multiplex PCR; TCRdb lists only in-frame clones, some missing. The table includes some 80,000 clones, roughly 90% detected once. The specimen was peripheral blood. These receptors were obtained from a woman older than 75 with active or convalescent COVID-19. The conserved cysteine and the conserved F or W are not part of the CDR3 here. Clone sizes are given selectively: once, few, many, or a class where the clone is expanded.

clone size: -
V gene: TRBV29-1
CDR3 protein: SVGQGMSNEQY

clone size: -
V gene: TRBV5-1
CDR3 protein: ASSLAFLIGELF

clone size: -
V gene: TRBV7-2
CDR3 protein: ASSEGLAGVYEQY

clone size: -
V gene: TRBV6-2/TRBV6-3
CDR3 protein: ASSYSGLGEQY

clone size: -
V gene: TRBV13
CDR3 protein: ASSSGTGGDWY

clone size: -
V gene: TRBV7-9
CDR3 protein: ASSWPGAWDYGYT

clone size: -
V gene: TRBV19
CDR3 protein: ASSTGGDYNEQF

clone size: -
V gene: TRBV9
CDR3 protein: ASSAGQGNPSYNEQF

clone size: -
V gene: TRBV5-6
CDR3 protein: ASSLAGLRGYNEQF

clone size: -
V gene: TRBV5-1
CDR3 protein: ASSPGEIGSGQPQH

clone size: -
V gene: TRBV6-4
CDR3 protein: ASSATGSYGYT

clone size: -
V gene: TRBV28
CDR3 protein: ASSDRVPDTQY

clone size: -
V gene: TRBV2
CDR3 protein: ASSEGTGTQETQY

clone size: -
V gene: TRBV28
CDR3 protein: ASSVSVNSYNEQF

clone size: once
V gene: TRBV4-1
CDR3 protein: ASSQRQGGTEQF

clone size: -
V gene: TRBV11-3
CDR3 protein: ASSAHSDFNEKLF